These T cell receptor beta chains were read from a single sample in a study of CD8 T cells in Susac syndrome. TCRdb called the immunoSEQ multiplex PCR reads again in MiXCR, with one record for every CDR3 protein. Found here are about 150,000 distinct CDR3 sequences, approximately 93% of them singletons; the top ten hold roughly 0.2%. Sequencing was carried out using CD8+ T cells from PBMCs. The source is a human donor with multiple sclerosis. Both conserved end residues are part of each CDR3. D genes are given only for firm matches. Clone size is given for some rows only: seen once, a few or many times, or a class if the clone is expanded.

j_gene	v_gene	abundance	d_gene	CDR3aa	CDR3nt
TRBJ2-6	TRBV23-1	.	.	CASRGTEFSSGANVLTF	TGCGCCAGCAGGGGGACGGAATTCAGCTCTGGGGCCAACGTCCTGACTTTC
TRBJ2-5	TRBV13	.	.	CASSLGQRVWETQYF	TGTGCCAGCAGCTTAGGCCAAAGGGTTTGGGAGACCCAGTACTTC
TRBJ1-1	TRBV6-5	.	.	CASSPTLTEAFF	TGTGCCAGCAGTCCGACCCTCACTGAAGCTTTCTTT
TRBJ1-2	TRBV9	.	.	CASSPSTVNYGYTF	TGTGCCAGCAGCCCCTCGACGGTAAACTATGGCTACACCTTC
TRBJ2-7	TRBV10-3	.	TRBD1	CAISGQGVYEQYF	TGTGCCATCTCGGGACAGGGGGTCTACGAGCAGTACTTC
TRBJ1-2	TRBV20-1	.	.	CSARRDTNYGYTF	TGCAGTGCTAGACGAGACACCAACTATGGCTACACCTTC
TRBJ1-1	TRBV29-1	.	TRBD1	CSVPGTGTNTEAFF	TGCAGCGTCCCCGGGACAGGGACGAACACTGAAGCTTTCTTT
TRBJ2-7	TRBV28	once	.	CASSRTGYYEQYF	TGTGCCAGCAGTCGAACAGGATACTACGAGCAGTACTTC
TRBJ1-1	TRBV19	.	.	CASRNPRVLNTEAFF	TGTGCCAGTAGGAACCCCCGCGTCCTTAACACTGAAGCTTTCTTT
TRBJ1-1	TRBV20-1	.	.	CSAKGGDETEAFF	TGCAGTGCTAAGGGTGGAGATGAGACTGAAGCTTTCTTT
TRBJ2-3	TRBV7-9	.	TRBD1	CASSVRQGRGTDTQYF	TGTGCCAGCAGCGTACGACAGGGTAGGGGCACAGATACGCAGTATTTT
TRBJ1-1	TRBV7-9	.	.	CASSFSREGRAEAFF	TGTGCCAGCAGCTTCTCCAGGGAAGGAAGAGCTGAAGCTTTCTTT
TRBJ2-6	TRBV15	.	.	CATSRERTGANVLTF	TGTGCCACCAGCAGAGAACGGACTGGGGCCAACGTCCTGACTTTC
TRBJ2-3	TRBV20-1	.	TRBD1	CSARTRDRGSTDTQYF	TGCAGTGCTCGAACCCGGGACAGGGGGAGCACAGATACGCAGTATTTT
TRBJ2-7	TRBV29-1	.	.	CSVEDREGGSNEQYF	TGCAGCGTTGAAGACCGCGAGGGGGGCTCCAACGAGCAGTACTTC
TRBJ1-6	TRBV3-1	once	.	CASSQRASPLHF	TGTGCCAGCAGCCAAAGGGCTTCACCCCTCCACTTT
TRBJ1-1	TRBV27	.	TRBD1	CASSFGTGDTEAFF	TGTGCCAGCAGTTTTGGGACAGGGGACACTGAAGCTTTCTTT
TRBJ2-7	TRBV29-1	.	TRBD1	CSVGQGVLEQYF	TGCAGCGTAGGACAGGGGGTGTTAGAGCAGTACTTC
TRBJ2-7	TRBV5-6	.	.	CASSSDTPAYEQYF	TGTGCCAGCAGCTCGGACACTCCAGCCTACGAGCAGTACTTC
TRBJ2-5	TRBV6-1	few	TRBD1	CASSRDRVWETQYF	TGTGCCAGCAGCCGGGACAGGGTCTGGGAGACCCAGTACTTC
TRBJ2-5	TRBV13	.	.	CASSKGRETQYF	TGTGCCAGCAGCAAAGGGAGGGAGACCCAGTACTTC
TRBJ1-1	TRBV29-1	once	.	CSVFVQPKFTEAFF	TGCAGCGTTTTCGTACAGCCGAAGTTTACTGAAGCTTTCTTT
TRBJ2-2	TRBV20-1	.	.	CSASLGGPNTGELFF	TGCAGTGCTAGTCTTGGGGGGCCTAACACCGGGGAGCTGTTTTTT
TRBJ2-1	TRBV15	.	TRBD1	CATSRDGGQGINEQFF	TGTGCCACCAGCAGAGATGGGGGACAGGGGATCAATGAGCAGTTCTTC
TRBJ1-3	TRBV18	.	.	CASSPQGSGNTIYF	TGTGCCAGCTCACCGCAGGGGTCTGGAAACACCATATATTTT
TRBJ1-1	TRBV12-5	.	.	CASDVAQNTEAFF	TGTGCTAGTGACGTCGCGCAGAACACTGAAGCTTTCTTT
TRBJ1-6	TRBV20-1	.	.	CSARDRRELPLHF	TGCAGTGCTAGAGATCGTCGGGAATTGCCCCTCCACTTT
TRBJ2-5	TRBV5-6	.	.	CASSLVGTLIETQYF	TGTGCCAGCAGCTTGGTAGGGACTTTGATAGAGACCCAGTACTTC
TRBJ2-1	TRBV7-9	.	TRBD1	CASSLGQGDVYEQFF	TGTGCCAGCAGCCTAGGACAGGGAGATGTGTATGAGCAGTTCTTC
TRBJ1-2	TRBV20-1	once	.	CSARDITTDYGYTF	TGCAGTGCTAGAGATATTACGACAGACTATGGCTACACCTTC
TRBJ2-3	TRBV5-1	.	TRBD1	CASSLGDRGRDTQYF	TGCGCCAGCAGCTTGGGGGACAGGGGGCGAGATACGCAGTATTTT
TRBJ2-7	TRBV20-1	once	.	CSARDKLAGRYEQYF	TGCAGTGCTAGAGATAAGTTGGCAGGGCGCTACGAGCAGTACTTC
TRBJ2-7	TRBV20-1	.	TRBD1	CSAYSGGSYEQYF	TGCAGTGCTTATTCAGGGGGCTCCTACGAGCAGTACTTC
TRBJ2-7	TRBV6-2/TRBV6-3	.	TRBD1	CASSYRGQYYEQYF	TGTGCCAGCAGTTACCGGGGACAGTACTACGAGCAGTACTTC
TRBJ1-5	TRBV5-6	.	.	CASSLGPLQPQHF	TGTGCCAGCAGCCTCGGACCCCTCCAGCCCCAGCATTTT
TRBJ2-7	TRBV14	.	TRBD2	CASSPTSGGEQYF	TGTGCCAGCAGCCCGACTAGCGGGGGCGAGCAGTACTTC
TRBJ2-7	TRBV27	.	.	CASSPLEQGSYGAYEQYF	TGTGCCAGCAGTCCCCTAGAGCAAGGATCCTATGGGGCCTACGAGCAGTACTTC
TRBJ2-5	TRBV18	.	TRBD1	CASSPEDRGPRETQYF	TGTGCCAGCTCACCGGAGGACAGGGGCCCTCGGGAGACCCAGTACTTC
TRBJ2-3	TRBV7-9	.	TRBD1	CASSFPTGSSTDTQYF	TGTGCCAGCAGCTTCCCGACAGGGAGTTCCACAGATACGCAGTATTTT
TRBJ2-2	TRBV12-3/TRBV12-4	.	.	CASSAWDGELFF	TGTGCCAGCAGTGCCTGGGACGGGGAGCTGTTTTTT
TRBJ2-1	TRBV30	.	TRBD1	CAWSGGTGIWGEQFF	TGTGCCTGGAGCGGCGGGACAGGGATTTGGGGTGAGCAGTTCTTC
TRBJ2-3	TRBV9	.	TRBD2	CASSAPGAGGKDTQYF	TGTGCCAGCAGCGCCCCTGGGGCGGGGGGGAAGGATACGCAGTATTTT
TRBJ2-2	TRBV27	.	.	CASSVGPGDTGELFF	TGTGCCAGCAGTGTCGGGCCAGGGGACACCGGGGAGCTGTTTTTT
TRBJ2-5	TRBV6-2/TRBV6-3	.	.	CASTENRLQETQYF	TGTGCCAGCACGGAGAACCGCCTCCAAGAGACCCAGTACTTC
TRBJ1-6	TRBV20-1	.	.	CSASATRQRYNSPLHF	TGCAGTGCTAGCGCCACCCGACAGCGTTATAATTCACCCCTCCACTTT
TRBJ2-2	TRBV2	.	TRBD2	CASSEMSGGNTGELFF	TGTGCCAGCAGTGAAATGTCGGGGGGTAACACCGGGGAGCTGTTTTTT
TRBJ1-1	TRBV14	.	.	CASSQVQGSAEAFF	TGTGCCAGCAGCCAAGTGCAGGGATCGGCTGAAGCTTTCTTT
TRBJ2-5	TRBV27	.	.	CASLEGGTQYF	TGTGCCAGCTTGGAGGGAGGGACCCAGTACTTC
TRBJ2-7	TRBV19	.	.	CASSDRFYEQYF	TGTGCCAGTAGCGACCGATTCTACGAGCAGTACTTC
TRBJ1-1	TRBV19	.	.	CASSIGMNTEAFF	TGTGCCAGTAGTATAGGTATGAACACTGAAGCTTTCTTT
TRBJ1-5	TRBV2	once	TRBD1	CASSVDRGSGQPQHF	TGTGCCAGCAGCGTCGACAGGGGGAGCGGTCAGCCCCAGCATTTT
TRBJ2-5	TRBV18	once	TRBD2	CASSPWSPGLPQETQYF	TGTGCCAGCTCACCATGGAGTCCGGGACTACCACAAGAGACCCAGTACTTC
TRBJ1-2	TRBV5-1	.	.	CASGAGPFYTF	TGCGCCAGCGGGGCAGGGCCTTTCTACACCTTC
TRBJ2-1	TRBV29-1	.	.	CSVFWTPNEQFF	TGCAGCGTTTTTTGGACTCCTAATGAGCAGTTCTTC